This T cell receptor beta chain was sequenced during a study of blood T cell repertoires in COVID-19. Original analysis: Quantification of nucleated cells was approximated via reference gene primer amplification. Generated by immunoSEQ multiplex PCR, the TCRdb table keeps only in-frame clones and is missing some. The D gene and trimming were derived from the DNA, and the V and J assignments and clone size from that table. The table includes about 290,000 clones, 75% to 90% detected once. The CDR3 is made up of 19 amino acids. Germline V CDR1 and CDR2: LGHDT, YNNKEL (reference sequence). The trim removed 0 bases at V and 0 bases at J, leaving 7 bases unmatched. Participant-given clinical history determined each cohort assignment.

The chain links TRBV3-1 (or the pseudogene TRBV3-2) to TRBJ2-1, with 11 positions matching TRBD2. The source of this sequence is a woman in her thirties or forties who had recovered from COVID-19. The sequenced sample consisted of PBMCs or T cells enriched from blood (not recorded which). The DNA for the CDR3 is TGTGCCAGCAGCCAAGATCCGGTAGCGGGGGGGTCCTCCTACAATGAGCAGTTCTTC. It specifies CASSQDPVAGGSSYNEQFF.